The clone carrying this TCR beta chain was counted at least ten times. This sample is drawn from a study of early T cells in non-severe SARS-CoV-2 infection. TCRdb redid the calling of the 5' RACE reads with MiXCR, one entry per CDR3 protein. This sample has around 77,000 distinct CDR3 sequences, with over 9.5% found just once. V lost 2 bases to trimming and J lost 0 bases; unmatched junction nucleotides: 20. The CDR3 has 23 amino acids. Germline CDR1 and CDR2: LNHDA and SQIVND (reference sequence). The origin of this receptor is an adult who was a healthcare worker with PCR-confirmed SARS-CoV-2 infection or an uninfected control (not recorded which). The sample here was whole blood, taken at baseline. The gene calls are TRBV19 and TRBJ2-6, with 9 bases matching TRBD1. CDR3 DNA: TGTGCCAGTAGTATAAAACCGATAACCATTCCGGGACAGGGCCTCTCTGGGGCCAACGTCCTGACTTTC. It codes for CASSIKPITIPGQGLSGANVLTF.